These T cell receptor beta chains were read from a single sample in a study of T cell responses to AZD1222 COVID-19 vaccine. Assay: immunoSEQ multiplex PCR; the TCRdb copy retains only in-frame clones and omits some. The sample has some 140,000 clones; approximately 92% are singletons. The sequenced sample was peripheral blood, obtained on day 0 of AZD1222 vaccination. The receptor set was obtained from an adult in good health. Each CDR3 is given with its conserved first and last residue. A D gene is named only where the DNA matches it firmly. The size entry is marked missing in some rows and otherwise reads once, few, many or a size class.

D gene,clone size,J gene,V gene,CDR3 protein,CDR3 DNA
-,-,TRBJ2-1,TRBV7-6,CASSLGVSEQFF,TGTGCCAGCAGCTTAGGGGTCAGTGAGCAGTTCTTC
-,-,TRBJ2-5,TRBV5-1,CASSLAPADQETQYF,TGCGCCAGCAGCTTGGCCCCGGCAGATCAAGAGACCCAGTACTTC
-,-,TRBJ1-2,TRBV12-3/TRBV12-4,CASSDIPFLGYTF,TGTGCCAGCAGTGATATCCCGTTTCTTGGCTACACCTTC
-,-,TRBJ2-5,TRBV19,CASSMVPGDTLQETQYF,TGTGCCAGTAGTATGGTGCCGGGGGATACCCTCCAAGAGACCCAGTACTTC
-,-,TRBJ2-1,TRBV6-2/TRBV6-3,CASSYSGVGNEQFF,TGTGCCAGCAGTTACTCGGGAGTAGGTAATGAGCAGTTCTTC
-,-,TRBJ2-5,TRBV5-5,CASSRARQETQYF,TGTGCCAGCAGCCGGGCCCGCCAAGAGACCCAGTACTTC
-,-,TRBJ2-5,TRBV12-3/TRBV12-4,CASRIQETQYF,TGTGCCAGCAGGATCCAAGAGACCCAGTACTTC
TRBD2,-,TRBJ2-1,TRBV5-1,CASSLVLAGLVGHEQFF,TGCGCCAGCAGCTTGGTATTAGCGGGATTGGTCGGGCATGAGCAGTTCTTC
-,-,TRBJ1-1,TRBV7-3,CASSPREFGTEAFF,TGTGCCAGCAGCCCAAGAGAGTTTGGCACTGAAGCTTTCTTT
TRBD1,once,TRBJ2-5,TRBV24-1,CATSDQGQGRETQYF,TGTGCCACCAGTGACCAGGGACAGGGACGGGAGACCCAGTACTTC
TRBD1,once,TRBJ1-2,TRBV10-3,CAVGGQSFNYGYTF,TGTGCCGTCGGGGGACAGTCTTTTAACTATGGCTACACCTTC
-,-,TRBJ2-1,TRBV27,CASQGRHLDEQFF,TGTGCCAGCCAGGGCCGACACTTGGATGAGCAGTTCTTC
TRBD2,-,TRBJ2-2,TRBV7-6,CASSALGLAGVLNTGELFF,TGTGCCAGCAGCGCCCTGGGACTAGCGGGAGTGTTGAACACCGGGGAGCTGTTTTTT
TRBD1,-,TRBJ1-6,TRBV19,CASSSSFRGTGNSPLHF,TGTGCCAGTAGTAGTAGTTTTCGAGGGACAGGGAATTCACCCCTCCACTTT
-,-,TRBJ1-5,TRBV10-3,CAISESWQNSNQPQHF,TGTGCCATCAGTGAGTCATGGCAGAATAGCAATCAGCCCCAGCATTTT
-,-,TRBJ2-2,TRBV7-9,CASSFLKTGPEDTGELFF,TGTGCCAGCAGCTTCCTCAAAACAGGCCCGGAGGACACCGGGGAGCTGTTTTTT
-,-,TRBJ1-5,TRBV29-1,CSAIGAQAGQPQHF,TGCAGCGCCATTGGAGCACAGGCGGGTCAGCCCCAGCATTTT
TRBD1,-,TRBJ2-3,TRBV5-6,CASSSKTGSGTDTQYF,TGTGCCAGCAGCTCGAAGACAGGGTCGGGCACAGATACGCAGTATTTT
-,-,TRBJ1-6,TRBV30,CAWSVGSVGSPLHF,TGTGCCTGGAGTGTTGGGTCGGTGGGTTCACCCCTCCACTTT
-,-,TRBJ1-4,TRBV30,CAWTLAGANEKLFF,TGTGCCTGGACCTTGGCTGGGGCTAATGAAAAACTGTTTTTT
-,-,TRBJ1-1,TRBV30,CAWMAGNTEAFF,TGTGCCTGGATGGCAGGGAACACTGAAGCTTTCTTT
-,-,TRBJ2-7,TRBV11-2,CASSFLRAQTYEQYF,TGTGCCAGCAGCTTCTTACGGGCCCAAACCTACGAGCAGTACTTC
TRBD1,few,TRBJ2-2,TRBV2,CASQRDRDTGELFF,TGTGCCAGCCAGAGAGACAGGGACACCGGGGAGCTGTTTTTT
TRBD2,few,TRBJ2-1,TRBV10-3,CAITSGLAGDEQFF,TGTGCCATCACCTCGGGACTAGCGGGAGATGAGCAGTTCTTC
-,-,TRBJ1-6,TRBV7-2,CASSPPTGKGSPLHF,TGTGCCAGCAGCCCCCCGACGGGGAAGGGTTCACCCCTCCACTTT
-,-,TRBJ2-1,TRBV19,CASSTHGSYNEQFF,TGTGCCAGTAGTACCCACGGCTCCTACAATGAGCAGTTCTTC
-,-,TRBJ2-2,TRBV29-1,CSVVPLGRSLNTGELFF,TGCAGCGTTGTTCCTCTCGGGAGAAGCCTTAACACCGGGGAGCTGTTTTTT